Following are 11 T cell receptor beta chains from one sample sequenced in a study of blood T cells in healthy people across ages. A second about 6 to 12 cycle PCR used barcoded and J-beta primers. Each CDR3 protein gets one entry after TCRdb re-called the 5' RACE reads with MiXCR. The sample has around 800,000 distinct CDR3 sequences; about a quarter are singletons. These records were also assigned to another study, of T cells of mothers and their children.

Sequences were obtained from blood. The receptors derive from a boy aged 5-17 years in good health.

The chain has TRBV7-9 and TRBJ2-1; D is unresolved. This CDR3 is 15 amino acids long. The germline CDR1 and CDR2 sequences are SEHNR and FQNEAQ (reference sequence). The ends were cut back, 5 bases at V and 3 bases at J, with 14 bases in the middle. CDR3 nucleotide sequence: TGTGCCAGCAGCCTCCGTCCAGACCGCTACAATGAGCAGTTCTTC. Translation: CASSLRPDRYNEQFF.

The chain carries TRBV20-1 and TRBJ2-5; TRBD1 is a possible D gene (5 bases). V was cut by 2 bases and J by 5 bases, with 21 bases left in between. The V gene's germline CDR1 is DFQATT and CDR2 SNEGSKA (reference sequence). This CDR3 contains 16 residues. DNA of the CDR3: TGCAGTGCTAGACGCATTATCAGGGCAGTAGTTGAGACCCAGTACTTC. It is translated as CSARRIIRAVVETQYF.

This clonotype was recorded at least ten times. V and J are TRBV29-1 and TRBJ2-5; unclear D gene. CDR1 and CDR2 from the germline V gene are SQVTM and ANQGSEA. V was cut by 0 bases and J by 5 bases, with 10 bases left in between. The CDR3 sequence is 13 residues long. The CDR3 sequence: CSVEDLVGETQYF. The CDR3 DNA reads as TGCAGCGTTGAAGATCTGGTGGGGGAGACCCAGTACTTC.

This sequence joins TRBV7-9 and TRBJ2-1; 9 bases align to TRBD1. Per the germline V gene, CDR1 is SEHNR and CDR2 is FQNEAQ (reference sequence). V shed 5 bases and J 2 bases; nucleotides not matched to a gene: 7. The CDR3 spans 16 residues. CDR3: CASSAQDRGTYNEQFF. In DNA form, the CDR3 reads TGTGCCAGCAGCGCGCAGGACAGGGGAACCTACAATGAGCAGTTCTTC.

This chain links TRBV9 with TRBJ2-3; 13 positions agree with TRBD2. This CDR3 contains 14 residues. Per the germline V gene, CDR1 is SGDLS and CDR2 is YYNGEE. The ends lost 6 bases at V and 7 bases at J; junction bases unmatched: 5. CDR3 sequence reads: CASTRLAGGNTQYF. CDR3 DNA: TGTGCCAGCACCAGACTAGCGGGGGGCAATACGCAGTATTTT.

The V gene is TRBV12-3 or TRBV12-4, the J gene TRBJ2-7; D is unresolved. V was cut by 1 base and J by 1 base, with 11 bases left in between. The CDR3 is made up of 15 amino acids. The chain's CDR3 is CASSLESGPSYEQYF. CDR3 sequence (DNA): TGTGCCAGCAGTTTAGAGTCGGGCCCGTCCTACGAGCAGTACTTC.

J is TRBJ2-1 and V is TRBV28, with TRBD2 matching 7 bases. The CDR3 runs to 16 residues. J gave up 3 bases and V 6 bases, and 11 bases lay outside the gene matches. Germline V gene lookup returns CDR1 MDHEN and CDR2 SYDVKM. CDR3 loop: CASSWGGSILYNEQFF. CDR3 nucleotides: TGTGCCAGCAGCTGGGGGGGGTCTATTCTCTACAATGAGCAGTTCTTC.

This clonotype has just a few counts. The chain combines TRBV29-1 with TRBJ1-5, with a tentative D call TRBD1 (5 bases). V lost 3 bases, J lost 7 bases, and 13 bases lay in between. Germline CDR1 is SQVTM and CDR2 is ANQGSEA. This CDR3 region has 13 residues. Here the CDR3 reads CSVETQGGQPQHF. The CDR3 nucleotides read TGCAGCGTTGAGACCCAGGGTGGGCAGCCCCAGCATTTT. Full variable domain (rest looked up from reference TRBV29-1 and TRBJ1-5): SAVISQKPSRDICQRGTSLTIQCQVDSQVTMMFWYRQQPGQSLTLIATANQGSEATYESGFVIDKFPISRPNLTFSTLTVSNMSPEDSSIYLCSVETQGGQPQHFGDGTRLSIL.

This chain uses TRBV19 with TRBJ1-4, with D perhaps matching TRBD1 (5 bases). Between the trimmed V and J ends, which lost 7 bases and 7 bases, there was a span of 13 bases. Germline V gene sequence: CDR1 LNHDA, CDR2 SQIVND (reference sequence). CDR3 length: 13 residues. The CDR3, as DNA: TGTGCCAGTAATCACAGGATAACTGAAAAACTGTTTTTT. This translates into CASNHRITEKLFF.

The chain combines TRBV6-1 with TRBJ2-7, with D possibly called TRBD1 or TRBD2 (5 bases each). This CDR3 comprises 13 residues. V lost 6 bases and J 4 bases, leaving 13 bases between the germline ends. Germline assignment: CDR1 MNHNS and CDR2 SASEGT. The CDR3 is CASSPGPLYEQYF. CDR3 DNA sequence: TGTGCCAGCAGCCCGGGACCTCTATACGAGCAGTACTTC.

The rearrangement links TRBV15 to TRBJ2-1; D gene uncertain. There are 17 residues in the CDR3. V shed 1 base and J shed 3 bases, with 16 bases lying between them. The germline V gene has CDR1 LNHNV and CDR2 YYDKDF (reference sequence). CDR3 region: CATSRGFIRLVYNEQFF. DNA for the CDR3: TGTGCCACCAGCAGAGGCTTCATACGGCTCGTCTACAATGAGCAGTTCTTC.